The next 22 T cell receptor beta chains were all read from a single sample in a study of blood T cell repertoires in COVID-19 (dated by TCRdb to 2020 to 2022). The library was made by the immunoSEQ multiplex PCR assay. TCRdb mirrors the immuneACCESS table, restricted to in-frame sequences. Some clones are absent from its copies; in checked studies, under half trace to an unresolved V gene, and the reason for the others is unknown. Here the sample has roughly 350,000 clones; about nine tenths occur a single time. In total, the top ten clones hold roughly 6.6% of the sample. The specimen sequenced was peripheral blood. These receptors all come from an older woman with COVID-19, enrolled during active disease.

The chain couples TRBV10-3 to TRBJ2-3; D unresolved. The germline V and J ends were trimmed by 0 bases and 7 bases, with 14 bases remaining between them. Germline values: CDR1 ENHRY, CDR2 SYGVKD. The CDR3 totals 15 residues. The CDR3 coding sequence is TGTGCCATCAGTGAGTCGTTAGTTTTCCCACATACGCAGTATTTT. Protein sequence: CAISESLVFPHTQYF.

In the case of this clone: At one end the junction does not follow the germline gene, possibly because of a read error. This chain joins TRBV25-1 and TRBJ2-1, with TRBD2 matching 11 bases. CDR3 length equals 15 residues. CDR1 is MGHDK, CDR2 SYGVNS, per germline. CDR3 sequence: CTSSELAGGGNEQFF. CDR3 bases: TGTACCAGCAGTGAGCTAGCGGGGGGCGGCAATGAGCAGTTCTTC. The variable domain in full, completed from reference TRBV25-1 and TRBJ2-1, reads EADIYQTPRYLVIGTGKKITLECSQTMGHDKMYWYQQDPGMELHLIHYSYGVNSTEKGDLSSESTVSRIRTEHFPLTLESARPSHTSQYLCTSSELAGGGNEQFFGPGTRLTVL.

The chain combines TRBV28 with TRBJ1-1, with TRBD1 matching over 11 bases. Germline CDR1 and CDR2: MDHEN and SYDVKM. J lost 2 bases, V lost 11 bases, and 7 bases had no gene match. The CDR3 has 14 amino acids. In nucleotides, the CDR3 is TGTGCCTCCCGGACAGGGGGCTTAAACACTGAAGCTTTCTTT. The encoded protein is CASRTGGLNTEAFF.

The J gene is TRBJ1-3, the V gene TRBV30; 9 bases map to TRBD1. V shed 6 bases and J 0 bases; nucleotides not matched to a gene: 3. This CDR3 has 14 amino acids. The germline gives CDR1 GTSNPN, CDR2 SVGIG (reference sequence). Written as DNA, the CDR3 is TGTGCCTGTAAGGGACAGGGCTCTGGAAACACCATATATTTT. Its protein product is CACKGQGSGNTIYF.

The V gene is TRBV5-1, the J gene TRBJ1-5, with a tentative D call TRBD1 (6 bases). Trimming took 1 base from V and 5 from J, leaving 13 bases between them. The CDR3 extends over 15 amino acids. The germline gives CDR1 SGHRS, CDR2 YFSETQ. The CDR3 coding sequence is TGCGCCAGCAGCTTGTTGGCAGGGGCGGATCAGCCCCAGCATTTT. The encoded protein is CASSLLAGADQPQHF.

This chain uses TRBV24-1 with TRBJ1-2; D is possibly TRBD1 (5 bases). There are 16 residues in the CDR3. Germline CDR1 and CDR2: KGHDR and SFDVKD. The V end was cut by 4 bases, the J end by 3 bases, with 17 bases between. The CDR3 DNA follows: TGTGCCACCAGTGACCCGGGTGGGGCCGGATACTATGGCTACACCTTC. Its protein product is CATSDPGGAGYYGYTF.

This chain joins TRBV6-4 and TRBJ1-2; 8 bases match TRBD1. The J segment lost 6 bases and the V segment lost 10 bases, leaving 4 bases of the junction unmatched. This CDR3 is built from 11 residues. Germline V gives CDR1 MRHNA, CDR2 SNTAGT. DNA for the CDR3: TGTGCCACCTGGACAGGGAATGGCTACACCTTC. Translation: CATWTGNGYTF.

The rearrangement links TRBV3-1 (or the pseudogene TRBV3-2) to TRBJ1-6; TRBD1 agrees at 8 bases. CDR1 is LGHDT and CDR2 is YNNKEL in the germline V gene (reference sequence). The CDR3 spans 13 residues. V was pared by 4 bases and J by 7 bases, with 0 bases of the junction left unmatched. The CDR3 DNA reads TGTGCCAGCAGCCGGGACAGGAATTCACCCCTCCACTTT. Its protein product is CASSRDRNSPLHF.

V is TRBV4-1 and J is TRBJ1-1; 8 bases align to TRBD1. Germline V gene lookup returns CDR1 MGHRA and CDR2 YSYEKL. This CDR3 has 15 residues. V was pared by 3 bases and J by 4 bases, with 7 bases of the junction left unmatched. CDR3 residues: CASSQGPGGVTEAFF. The CDR3 nucleotides are TGCGCCAGCAGCCAGGGTCCAGGGGGCGTCACTGAAGCTTTCTTT.

The chain employs TRBV6-5 and TRBJ1-1; D is ambiguous. The V end was cut by 7 bases, the J end by 4 bases, with 13 bases between. The germline V gene encodes CDR1 MNHEY and CDR2 SVGAGI. The CDR3 runs to 13 residues. The CDR3 loop reads CASNGLGTTEAFF. The CDR3 bases are TGTGCCAGCAACGGCCTAGGAACCACTGAAGCTTTCTTT.

This rearrangement joins TRBV2 to TRBJ2-4; D might be TRBD1 (5 bases). This CDR3 spans 14 amino acids. Germline V CDR1 and CDR2: SNHLY, FYNNEI. V lost 2 bases to trimming and J lost 3 bases, with 8 bases between them. CDR3 bases: TGTGCCAGCAGTGAACAAGGGGACAAAAACATTCAGTACTTC. The encoded protein is CASSEQGDKNIQYF. Full variable domain (remainder filled in from reference TRBV2 and TRBJ2-4): EPEVTQTPSHQVTQMGQEVILRCVPISNHLYFYWYRQILGQKVEFLVSFYNNEISEKSEIFDDQFSVERPDGSNFTLKIRSTKLEDSAMYFCASSEQGDKNIQYFGAGTRLSVL.

The chain uses TRBV18 and TRBJ2-1; 10 bases fit TRBD2. With 0 bases clipped from V and 7 bases from J, the junction kept 6 bases outside the gene matches. This CDR3 contains 16 residues. Per the germline V gene, CDR1 is KGHSH and CDR2 is LQKENI. CDR3 nucleotide sequence: TGTGCCAGCTCACCACCGAGCGGGGGGGCAGATAATGAGCAGTTCTTC. Its translation: CASSPPSGGADNEQFF.

This clone showed up just a few times. V gene TRBV5-4 combines with J gene TRBJ1-3, with D unresolved. CDR3 length equals 15 residues. V lost 0 bases and J lost 5, with 12 bases in between. Germline lookup yields CDR1 SGHNT and CDR2 YYREEE (reference sequence). The CDR3, as DNA: TGTGCCAGCAGCTTGGACCTCGGGAGGAGAAACACCATATATTTT. Its protein product is CASSLDLGRRNTIYF.

A single count supports this clone. The chain links TRBV19 to TRBJ2-7, with D perhaps TRBD1 (5 bases). The CDR3 spans 16 residues. Germline assignment: CDR1 LNHDA and CDR2 SQIVND (reference sequence). Trimming shortened V by 8 bases and J by 2 bases, and 22 bases separated the two germline ends. The chain's CDR3 is CASYRRLGRVAYEQYF. CDR3 nucleotide sequence: TGTGCCAGTTATCGACGGTTAGGCAGGGTAGCCTACGAGCAGTACTTC. The full variable domain, in which reference TRBV19 and TRBJ2-7 provide the parts outside the CDR3, is DGGITQSPKYLFRKEGQNVTLSCEQNLNHDAMYWYRQDPGQGLRLIYYSQIVNDFQKGDIAEGYSVSREKKESFPLTVTSAQKNPTAFYLCASYRRLGRVAYEQYFGPGTRLTVT.

The V gene is TRBV6-1, the J gene TRBJ1-5, with D maybe TRBD1 (6 bases). V shed 1 base and J shed 5 bases, with 6 bases lying between them. This CDR3 has 13 amino acids. Germline values: CDR1 MNHNS, CDR2 SASEGT. CDR3 sequence reads: CASSEDRDQPQHF. Written as DNA, the CDR3 is TGTGCCAGCAGTGAAGACAGGGATCAGCCCCAGCATTTT.

This chain connects TRBV28 to TRBJ1-6; D may be TRBD1 (6 bases). The germline V and J ends were trimmed by 4 bases and 9 bases, with 13 bases remaining between them. CDR1 MDHEN and CDR2 SYDVKM come from the germline V gene. The CDR3 sequence is 14 residues long. CDR3 region: CASSSGTWVSPLHF. The CDR3 coding sequence is TGTGCCAGCAGTTCCGGGACATGGGTTTCACCCCTCCACTTT.

The CDR3 loop is CASSSRSGGLDEQYF. CDR3 DNA: TGCGCCAGCAGCTCTCGGTCGGGGGGGTTGGACGAGCAGTACTTC. This chain connects TRBV5-1 to TRBJ2-7; 8 bases map to TRBD2. With V trimmed by 3 bases and J by 5 bases, 10 bases remained unmatched. CDR3 length: 15 residues. Germline CDR1 reads SGHRS; CDR2 reads YFSETQ.

This clone was observed once. The chain is built from TRBV4-3 and TRBJ2-7, with D possibly matching TRBD2 (6 bases). Germline V gene sequence: CDR1 LGHNA, CDR2 YSLEER. V was shortened by 2 bases and J by 0 bases, with 11 bases between the two germline ends. This CDR3 contains 15 residues. For the CDR3, the DNA is TGCGCCAGCAGCCAAAAATGGGGGGACTCCTACGAGCAGTACTTC. This gives the protein CASSQKWGDSYEQYF.

The chain is built from TRBV24-1 and TRBJ1-5, with D perhaps matching TRBD1 (6 bases). Germline V gene sequence: CDR1 KGHDR, CDR2 SFDVKD. V gave up 0 bases and J gave up 3 bases, with 11 bases separating them. The CDR3 length is 16 residues. The CDR3: CATSDLAGADNQPQHF. Written as DNA, the CDR3 is TGTGCCACCAGTGATTTGGCAGGGGCAGACAATCAGCCCCAGCATTTT.

The chain combines TRBV24-1 with TRBJ2-1; tentatively, D is TRBD2 (6 bases). The germline CDR1 and CDR2 sequences are KGHDR and SFDVKD. Trimming took 1 base from V and 6 from J, leaving 9 bases between them. This CDR3 is 14 amino acids long. Here the CDR3 reads CATSDFGGVNEQFF. The CDR3 DNA follows: TGTGCCACCAGTGATTTTGGAGGGGTCAATGAGCAGTTCTTC.

As regards this clone: This CDR3 is also generated by other DNA sequences in the sample. The chain couples TRBV9 to TRBJ2-5, with 7 bases matching TRBD2. Trimming at V came to 3 bases and at J to 2 bases, leaving 1 base not matched to a gene. CDR1 and CDR2 (germline): SGDLS, YYNGEE. The CDR3 length is 13 residues. CDR3 nucleotides: TGTGCCAGCAGCGCCGGGGGGCAAGAGACCCAGTACTTC. Protein product: CASSAGGQETQYF. The entire variable domain, with the rest obtained from reference TRBV9 and TRBJ2-5, is as follows: DSGVTQTPKHLITATGQRVTLRCSPRSGDLSVYWYQQSLDQGLQFLIQYYNGEERAKGNILERFSAQQFPDLHSELNLSSLELGDSALYFCASSAGGQETQYFGPGTRLLVL.

The chain joins TRBV10-3 to TRBJ2-7; 9 bases match TRBD1. The CDR3 spans 14 residues. V was clipped by 6 bases and J by 6 bases; unmatched bases: 9. The germline gives CDR1 ENHRY, CDR2 SYGVKD. CDR3 sequence: CAIRGRDREGEQYF. CDR3 nucleotide sequence: TGTGCCATCAGGGGACGGGACAGGGAGGGCGAGCAGTACTTC.